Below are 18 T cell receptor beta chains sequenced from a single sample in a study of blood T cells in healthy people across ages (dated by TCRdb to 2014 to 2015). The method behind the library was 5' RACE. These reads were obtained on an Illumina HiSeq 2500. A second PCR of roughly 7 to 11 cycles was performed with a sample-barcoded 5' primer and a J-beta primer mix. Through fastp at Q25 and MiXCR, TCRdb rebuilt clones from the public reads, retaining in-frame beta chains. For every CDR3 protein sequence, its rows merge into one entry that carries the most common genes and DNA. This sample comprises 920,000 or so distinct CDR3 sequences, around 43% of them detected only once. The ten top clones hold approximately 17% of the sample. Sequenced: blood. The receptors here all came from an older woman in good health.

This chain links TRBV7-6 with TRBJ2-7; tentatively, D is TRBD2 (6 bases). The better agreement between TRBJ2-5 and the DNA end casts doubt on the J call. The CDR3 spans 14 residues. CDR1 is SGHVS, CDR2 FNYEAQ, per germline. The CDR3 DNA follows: TGTGCCAGCAGCACCACCCGCGGGGTGGAGACCCAGTACTTC. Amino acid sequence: CASSTTRGVETQYF.

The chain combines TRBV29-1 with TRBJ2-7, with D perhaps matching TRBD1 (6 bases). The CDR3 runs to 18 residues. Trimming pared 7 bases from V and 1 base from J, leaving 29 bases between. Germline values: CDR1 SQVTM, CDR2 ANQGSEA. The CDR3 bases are TGCAGCGCTGTGGGGTTTGGGGCCCGGACAGCCCTTTCCTACGAGCAGTACTTC. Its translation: CSAVGFGARTALSYEQYF.

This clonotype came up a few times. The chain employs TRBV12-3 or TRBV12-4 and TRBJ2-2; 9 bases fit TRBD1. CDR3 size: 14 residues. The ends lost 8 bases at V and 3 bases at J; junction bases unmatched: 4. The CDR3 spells CASRRQGDTGELFF. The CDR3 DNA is TGTGCCAGCCGCAGACAGGGGGACACCGGGGAGCTGTTTTTT.

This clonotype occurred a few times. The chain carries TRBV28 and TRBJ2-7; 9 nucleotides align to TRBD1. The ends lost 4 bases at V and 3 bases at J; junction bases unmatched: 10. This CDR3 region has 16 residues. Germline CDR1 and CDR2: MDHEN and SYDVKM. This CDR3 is CASSSSGDREFYEQYF. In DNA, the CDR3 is TGTGCCAGCAGTTCCAGCGGGGACAGGGAGTTCTACGAGCAGTACTTC.

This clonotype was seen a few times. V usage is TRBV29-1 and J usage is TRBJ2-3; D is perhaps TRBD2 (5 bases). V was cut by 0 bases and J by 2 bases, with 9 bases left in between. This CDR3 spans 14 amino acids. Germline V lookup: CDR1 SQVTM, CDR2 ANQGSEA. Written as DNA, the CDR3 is TGCAGCGTTGAAGAGGGTAGCGACACAGATACGCAGTATTTT. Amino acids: CSVEEGSDTDTQYF.

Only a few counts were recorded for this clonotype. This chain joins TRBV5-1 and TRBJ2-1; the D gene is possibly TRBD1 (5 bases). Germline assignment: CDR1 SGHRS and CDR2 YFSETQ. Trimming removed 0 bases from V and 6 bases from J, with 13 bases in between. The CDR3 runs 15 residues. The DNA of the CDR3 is TGCGCCAGCAGCTTGGTTCAGGGTTCTCTCAATGAGCAGTTCTTC. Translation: CASSLVQGSLNEQFF.

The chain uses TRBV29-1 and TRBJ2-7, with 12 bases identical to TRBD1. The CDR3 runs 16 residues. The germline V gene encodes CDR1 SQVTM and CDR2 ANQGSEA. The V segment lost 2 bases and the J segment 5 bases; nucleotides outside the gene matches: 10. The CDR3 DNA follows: TGCAGCGTTGAATGGGTCGACGGGACAGGGGGCGACGAGCAGTACTTC. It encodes CSVEWVDGTGGDEQYF.

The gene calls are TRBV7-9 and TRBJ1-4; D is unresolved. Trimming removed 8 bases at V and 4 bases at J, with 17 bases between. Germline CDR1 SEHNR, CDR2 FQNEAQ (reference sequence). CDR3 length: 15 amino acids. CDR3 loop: CASLALVAGNEKLFF. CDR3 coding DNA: TGTGCCAGCCTGGCTTTGGTGGCTGGTAATGAAAAACTGTTTTTT.

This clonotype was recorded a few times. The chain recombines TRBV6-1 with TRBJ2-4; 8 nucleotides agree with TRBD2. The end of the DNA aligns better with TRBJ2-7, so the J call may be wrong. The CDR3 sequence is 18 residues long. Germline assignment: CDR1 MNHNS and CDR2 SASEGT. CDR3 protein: CASRVHGAGGRATYEQYF. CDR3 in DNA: TGTGCCAGCAGGGTACATGGGGCGGGAGGTCGCGCCACCTACGAGCAGTACTTC.

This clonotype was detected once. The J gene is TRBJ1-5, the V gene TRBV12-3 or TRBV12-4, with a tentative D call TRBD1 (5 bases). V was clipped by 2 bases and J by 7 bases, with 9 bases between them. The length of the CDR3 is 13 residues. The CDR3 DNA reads TGTGCCAGCAGTTTAACAGGTCACCAGCCCCAGCATTTT. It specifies CASSLTGHQPQHF.

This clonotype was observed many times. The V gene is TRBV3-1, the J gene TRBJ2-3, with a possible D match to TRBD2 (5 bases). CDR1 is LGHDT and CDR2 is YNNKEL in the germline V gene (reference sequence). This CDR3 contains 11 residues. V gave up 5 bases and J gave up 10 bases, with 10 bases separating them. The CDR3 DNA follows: TGTGCCAGCAGCGCGACTAAGCCGCAGTATTTT. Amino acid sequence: CASSATKPQYF.

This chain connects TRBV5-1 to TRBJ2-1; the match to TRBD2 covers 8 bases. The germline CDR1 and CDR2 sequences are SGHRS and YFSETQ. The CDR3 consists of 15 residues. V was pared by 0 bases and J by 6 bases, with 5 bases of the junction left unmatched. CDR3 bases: TGCGCCAGCAGCTTGGCAACTAGCGGTGGCAATGAGCAGTTCTTC. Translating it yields CASSLATSGGNEQFF.

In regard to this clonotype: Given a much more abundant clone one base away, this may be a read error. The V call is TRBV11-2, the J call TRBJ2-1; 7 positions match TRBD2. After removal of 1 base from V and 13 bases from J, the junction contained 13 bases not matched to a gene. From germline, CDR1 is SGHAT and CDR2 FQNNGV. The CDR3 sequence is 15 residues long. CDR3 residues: CASSLGTRLQETQFF. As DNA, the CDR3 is TGTGCCAGCAGCTTAGGGACTAGGCTCCAAGAGACCCAGTTCTTC.

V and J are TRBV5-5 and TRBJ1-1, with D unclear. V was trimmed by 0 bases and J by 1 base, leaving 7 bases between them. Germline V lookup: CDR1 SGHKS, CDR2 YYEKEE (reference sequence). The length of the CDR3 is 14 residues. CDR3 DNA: TGTGCCAGCAGCTTGGGGGTCGAGAACACTGAAGCTTTCTTT. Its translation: CASSLGVENTEAFF.

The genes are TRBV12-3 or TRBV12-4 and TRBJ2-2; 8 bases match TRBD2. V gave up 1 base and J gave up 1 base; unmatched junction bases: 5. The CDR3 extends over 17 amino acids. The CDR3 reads CASSLDSGTRNTGELFF. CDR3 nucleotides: TGTGCCAGCAGTTTAGATAGCGGGACTAGGAACACCGGGGAGCTGTTTTTT.

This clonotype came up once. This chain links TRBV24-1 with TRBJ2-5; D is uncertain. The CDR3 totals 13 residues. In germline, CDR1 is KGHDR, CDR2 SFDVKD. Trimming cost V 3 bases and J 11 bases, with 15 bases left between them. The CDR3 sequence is CATSDNPTNEQYF. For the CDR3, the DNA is TGTGCCACCAGTGATAACCCGACCAATGAGCAGTACTTC.

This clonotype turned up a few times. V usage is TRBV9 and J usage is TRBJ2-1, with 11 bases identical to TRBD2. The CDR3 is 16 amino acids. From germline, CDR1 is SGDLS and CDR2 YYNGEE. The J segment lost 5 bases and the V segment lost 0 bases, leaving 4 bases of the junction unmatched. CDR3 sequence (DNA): TGTGCCAGCAGCGTAGGAGGGGGACTAGCGGACAATGAGCAGTTCTTC. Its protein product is CASSVGGGLADNEQFF.

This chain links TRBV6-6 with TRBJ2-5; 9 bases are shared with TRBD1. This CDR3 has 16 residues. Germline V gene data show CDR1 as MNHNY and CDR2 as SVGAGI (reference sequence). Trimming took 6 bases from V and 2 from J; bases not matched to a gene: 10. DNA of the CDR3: TGTGCCAGCAGCTCGACAGGGGGTCCCATGCAAGAGACCCAGTACTTC. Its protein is CASSSTGGPMQETQYF.